Shown below are 15 T cell receptor beta chains from a single sample sequenced in a study of blood T cell repertoires in COVID-19. Libraries were prepared by immunoSEQ multiplex PCR; TCRdb keeps only in-frame clonotypes and omits some of them. There are around 260,000 clones in the sample; 91% occur only once, and around 2.5% lies in the top ten. The source material was peripheral blood. These receptor sequences come from a person aged 18-35 years with COVID-19, enrolled during active disease.

The chain uses TRBV25-1 and TRBJ1-5; D not resolved. The V end was cut by 8 bases, the J end by 15 bases, with 17 bases between. The germline V gene has CDR1 MGHDK and CDR2 SYGVNS. The CDR3 loop spans 11 amino acids. The CDR3 here is CASQEAHVLHF. The CDR3 DNA reads as TGTGCCAGCCAGGAGGCTCACGTCCTGCATTTT. The full variable domain, with the rest looked up from reference TRBV25-1 and TRBJ1-5, is EADIYQTPRYLVIGTGKKITLECSQTMGHDKMYWYQQDPGMELHLIHYSYGVNSTEKGDLSSESTVSRIRTEHFPLTLESARPSHTSQYLCASQEAHVLHFGDGTRLSIL.

This chain joins TRBV7-9 and TRBJ2-2; D may be TRBD2 (6 bases). Germline CDR1 reads SEHNR; CDR2 reads FQNEAQ (reference sequence). The CDR3 is made up of 13 amino acids. V lost 5 bases to trimming and J lost 9 bases, with 13 bases between them. DNA for the CDR3: TGTGCCAGCAGCCTTGGGGGGATAAGGGAGCTGTTTTTT. Amino acids: CASSLGGIRELFF. The full variable domain, with the rest looked up from reference TRBV7-9 and TRBJ2-2, is DTGVSQNPRHKITKRGQNVTFRCDPISEHNRLYWYRQTLGQGPEFLTYFQNEAQLEKSRLLSDRFSAERPKGSFSTLEIQRTEQGDSAMYLCASSLGGIRELFFGEGSRLTVL.

The chain carries TRBV12-3 or TRBV12-4 and TRBJ1-4, with 9 bases fitting TRBD1. Trimming removed 5 bases from V and 9 bases from J; junction bases left unmatched: 4. This CDR3 has 13 residues. The CDR3 DNA sequence: TGTGCCAGCAGTGTAGGACAGGGGAAAAAACTGTTTTTT. Protein sequence: CASSVGQGKKLFF.

The chain uses TRBV3-1 (or the pseudogene TRBV3-2) and TRBJ1-5, with 10 bases identical to TRBD1. CDR3 size: 15 residues. The germline V gene has CDR1 LGHDT and CDR2 YNNKEL (reference sequence). V shed 3 bases, J shed 9 bases, and the junction held 8 bases outside the gene matches. CDR3 amino acids: CASSHSGQGEGPQHF. CDR3 nucleotide sequence: TGTGCCAGCAGCCATAGCGGACAGGGGGAAGGGCCCCAGCATTTT.

The J gene is TRBJ2-7, the V gene TRBV11-2; D might be TRBD2 (5 bases). This CDR3 has 16 residues. Germline values: CDR1 SGHAT, CDR2 FQNNGV. The V and J ends lost 3 bases and 0 bases respectively, with 15 bases between them. Here the CDR3 reads CASSFRGGQNSYEQYF. Written as DNA, the CDR3 is TGTGCCAGCAGCTTTCGAGGAGGCCAAAACTCCTACGAGCAGTACTTC. The complete variable domain, with remaining parts taken from reference TRBV11-2 and TRBJ2-7, reads EAGVAQSPRYKIIEKRQSVAFWCNPISGHATLYWYQQILGQGPKLLIQFQNNGVVDDSQLPKDRFSAERLKGVDSTLKIQPAKLEDSAVYLCASSFRGGQNSYEQYFGPGTRLTVT.

The genes are TRBV25-1 and TRBJ1-2; 9 positions agree with TRBD1. The V and J ends lost 3 bases and 7 bases, in that order; junction bases with no gene match: 9. The CDR3 is 15 residues long. From germline, CDR1 is MGHDK and CDR2 SYGVNS. The DNA for the CDR3 is TGTGCCAGCAGTGAGCCAACAGGGGGCATTGGTGGCTACACCTTC. Translation: CASSEPTGGIGGYTF.

V and J are TRBV29-1 and TRBJ2-7; 12 nucleotides align to TRBD1. CDR1 is SQVTM, CDR2 ANQGSEA, per germline. J lost 7 bases, V lost 6 bases, and 7 bases had no gene match. The CDR3 runs 13 residues. The CDR3 sequence: CSVAGQGAEEQYF. In DNA form, the CDR3 reads TGCAGCGTCGCGGGACAGGGGGCTGAAGAGCAGTACTTC.

DNA for the CDR3: TGTGCCACCAGTGATTTAGAGACTTCGGAACCTCAGTTCTTC. It yields the protein CATSDLETSEPQFF. J is TRBJ2-1 and V is TRBV24-1; D is ambiguous. Germline V lookup: CDR1 KGHDR, CDR2 SFDVKD. With 1 base removed from V and 13 bases from J, the gap between germline ends came to 16 bases. There are 14 residues in the CDR3.

This chain links TRBV10-3 with TRBJ2-7, with 9 bases that match TRBD1. With V trimmed by 5 bases and J by 5 bases, 4 bases remained unmatched. CDR1 is ENHRY, CDR2 SYGVKD, per germline. This CDR3 has 13 amino acids. The CDR3 sequence: CAISLGQGNEQYF. The CDR3 DNA reads as TGTGCCATCAGTCTGGGACAGGGCAACGAGCAGTACTTC.

The V call is TRBV7-8, the J call TRBJ2-3; D is uncertain. This CDR3 contains 15 residues. Germline loops: CDR1 SGHVS, CDR2 FQNEAQ. V was shortened by 1 base and J by 0 bases, with 8 bases between the two germline ends. The CDR3 protein is CASSLELTSTDTQYF. Written as DNA, the CDR3 is TGTGCCAGCAGCTTAGAACTGACTAGCACAGATACGCAGTATTTT.

V usage is TRBV27 and J usage is TRBJ2-7; 7 nucleotides align to TRBD2. Germline CDR1 and CDR2: MNHEY and SMNVEV (reference sequence). Trimming took 3 bases from V and 7 from J; bases not matched to a gene: 9. The CDR3 contains 14 residues. The CDR3 loop is CASSFSAGALEQYF. The CDR3 DNA is TGTGCCAGCAGTTTCTCGGCGGGAGCTCTGGAGCAGTACTTC.

The rearrangement joins TRBV7-2 to TRBJ2-3, with D perhaps TRBD2 (5 bases). Germline CDR1 is SGHTA and CDR2 is FQGNSA. The CDR3 is made up of 14 amino acids. Between the trimmed V and J ends, which lost 10 bases and 0 bases, there was a span of 14 bases. The chain's CDR3 is CAITPSTSTDTQYF. The DNA for the CDR3 is TGTGCCATCACCCCTAGCACAAGCACAGATACGCAGTATTTT.

J is TRBJ2-1 and V is TRBV27; 9 nucleotides line up with TRBD2. The germline V gene has CDR1 MNHEY and CDR2 SMNVEV (reference sequence). J lost 2 bases, V lost 2 bases, and 1 base had no gene match. The CDR3 length is 15 residues. CDR3 region: CASSLTSGPYNEQFF. For the CDR3, the DNA is TGTGCCAGCAGTTTAACTAGCGGGCCCTACAATGAGCAGTTCTTC.

This chain connects TRBV6-2 or TRBV6-3 to TRBJ1-2, with TRBD1 as a possible D gene (5 bases). V was shortened by 4 bases and J by 1 base, with 10 bases between the two germline ends. Per the germline V gene, CDR1 is MNHEY and CDR2 is SVGEGT. CDR3 length: 14 amino acids. The CDR3 sequence is CASSSQGVNYGYTF. Written as DNA, the CDR3 is TGTGCCAGCAGTTCGCAAGGGGTTAACTATGGCTACACCTTC.

The table lists this clone with a few counts. The chain joins TRBV29-1 to TRBJ1-2; no clear D gene. V gave up 6 bases and J gave up 6 bases, with 11 bases separating them. CDR1 SQVTM and CDR2 ANQGSEA come from the germline V gene. This CDR3 is built from 11 residues. The CDR3 loop is CSVLYTDGYTF. The CDR3 bases are TGCAGCGTCCTTTACACCGATGGCTACACCTTC.